This T cell receptor (beta chain) was recovered during a study of neurological immune-mediated disorders. The table lists this clonotype with many counts. The CDR3 is 16 amino acids. Germline assignment: CDR1 DFQATT and CDR2 SNEGSKA (reference sequence). With 5 bases removed from V and 2 bases from J, the gap between germline ends came to 16 bases. Synthesis of cDNA was accomplished via 5'RACE employing 10-nucleotide random UMIs. Every sequencing run drew on 15-18 subjects and yielded over 170 million TCR-beta sequences. MiXCR was run by TCRdb on the 5' RACE reads, yielding one entry per CDR3 protein. The sample has 40,000 or so distinct CDR3 sequences; more than 6.5% are singletons. Where libraries were unsorted, they were derived from 2 million PBMCs stored at -80 degrees C.

This receptor was obtained from a woman in her thirties or forties in good health. This chain uses TRBV20-1 with TRBJ1-6; D is unclear. Sequenced sample: PBMCs. This chain's CDR3 is CSAHSSRTAYNSPLHF. CDR3 DNA sequence: TGCAGTGCTCATTCGAGCAGGACGGCCTATAATTCACCCCTCCACTTT.